The T cell receptor beta chain under discussion was sequenced for a study of T cells in Graves' hyperthyroidism and ophthalmopathy. Patients were aged 18 to 65, had disease duration under 2 months, and had newly diagnosed hyperthyroidism. Germline CDR1 is KGHSH and CDR2 is LQKENI. J was trimmed by 7 bases and V by 0 bases; bases with no gene match: 7. The CDR3 runs to 16 residues. Researchers took RNA transcripts and amplified the TCR beta CDR3 regions from them. Researchers ran a first-round RT-PCR on the TCR CDR3 using the HTBI primer set. From the multiplex PCR reads, TCRdb called clonotypes with MiXCR, one entry per CDR3 protein. Of about 690,000 distinct CDR3 sequences listed, 15% to 20% were seen once; the top ten hold about a sixth.

This TCR was recovered from a man aged 50 to 59 with Graves' hyperthyroidism. This sequence joins TRBV18 and TRBJ2-7; 12 bases match TRBD2. The sequenced sample was blood. The CDR3 sequence is CASSPPLAGGPGEQYF. The CDR3 bases are TGTGCCAGCTCACCACCCCTAGCGGGAGGGCCGGGAGAGCAGTACTTC.